This T cell receptor beta chain was recovered during a study of T cells in Graves' hyperthyroidism and ophthalmopathy (dated by TCRdb to between 2018 and 2021). Regarding the complete study: Peripheral blood samples were taken at the time of initial diagnosis, prior to any treatment. After sampling, hyperthyroidism patients received methimazole starting at 30 mg daily, and ophthalmopathy patients received high-dose intravenous methylprednisolone. The study also compared thyroid tissue and blood T-cell repertoires from several Graves' hyperthyroidism patients. The approximately 100 discovery patients were randomly split 7:3 into training and test sets. Prospective prediction of ophthalmopathy was tested in an independent validation cohort of 18 hyperthyroidism patients and 15 to 17 patients who later progressed to ophthalmopathy. According to the paper, TCR Vbeta CDR3 sequencing was carried out on approximately 140 peripheral blood samples, which came from approximately 41 ophthalmopathy, 80 or so hyperthyroidism and approximately 17 progressor patients. To identify distinguishing TCR V-J signatures, a discovery cohort of about 100 patients was used, comprising 40 to 45 with Graves' ophthalmopathy and about 59 with stable Graves' hyperthyroidism. Broader findings and caveats from the paper: Most expanded thyroid clonotypes (frequency above 0.001) were also found in blood, which suggests that blood repertoires may mirror thyroid immune responses. A 13 V-J signature model separated ophthalmopathy from stable hyperthyroidism, with around 90% sensitivity and roughly 81% specificity in cross-validation and 80%/75% in testing. Sample size was not statistically predetermined, and blinding of investigators to group allocation was not performed. During validation, the model predicted progression to ophthalmopathy a median of around 7 months ahead of onset, with more than 55% sensitivity and under 85% specificity.

The CDR3 covers 16 residues, taking in both the cysteine and the phenylalanine. The only DNA kept is the CDR3, 48 bases in frame from the first base. Clipping removes 0 bases from V and 11 bases from J, with 7 as the unmatched junction base count. Looking up the germline V gene (reference sequence) yields CDR1 MNHNY and CDR2 SVGAGI. The TCR beta CDR3 regions were amplified from RNA transcripts. The first round of RT-PCR for the TCR CDR3 was performed with the HTBI primer set and the Qiagen OneStep RT-PCR kit. Libraries were constructed in a second round of multiplex PCR, after which size selection and purification were performed. Paired-end sequencing of the libraries was performed with 100 bp reads on an Illumina HiSeq2000. The paper's data handling went like this. SOAPnuke was used to process the raw data, removing reads that contained adapters or uncalled bases, had a mean Phred below 15, or lacked an exact match to the constant primer or identifier. COPE v1.2.5 was used to merge high-quality paired reads, and clonotypes were defined as unique nucleotide sequences. Clonotypes were aligned to IMGT TRBV, TRBD and TRBJ reference segments using MiTCR v1.1. Analysis was restricted to V-J combinations with a frequency above 0.0001, which covered 99% to 99.2% of repertoires. The TCS score was defined as F50 (clonal expansion) divided by E x V (chaos), with BLOSUM62-based TCRdist calculated between CDR3 peptides within each V-J. Welch's t-statistics and random forest reduced some 510 V-J features to under 15, which were used in a naive Bayes classifier (R e1071). TCRdb handled the public reads itself, with Q25 trimming in fastp and clone calling in MiXCR, and kept productive beta chains. Rows are combined by CDR3 protein, so each entry shows the most common genes and DNA. Here the V and J calls rest on TCRdb's processing, not on the authors' analysis. The sample contains about 330,000 distinct CDR3 sequences, roughly an eighth of them found a single time. The ten biggest clones cover 34% of the sample.

Ophthalmopathy patients had moderately to severely active disease, Clinical Activity Score of at least 3, NOSPECS grade of at least 4, and duration under 3 months. Patients with uncontrolled infections, other autoimmune diseases, pregnancy or lactation were excluded. Clinical symptoms, serum thyroxine and TRAb, thyroid ultrasound, and orbital computed tomography formed the basis for the diagnoses. PBMCs were isolated from 7.5 to 10 ml of fresh peripheral blood by Ficoll-Paque density gradient centrifugation. Trizol reagent was used to extract total RNA, and RNA quality was then checked on an Agilent 2100 Bioanalyzer. This clonotype was observed a few times. There is no known antigen for this receptor. Base qualities were left out, and no much larger clone turns up one base away.

Sequenced sample: blood. The TCR originated in a woman in her 40s with Graves' ophthalmopathy. The V and J segments used are TRBV6-6 and TRBJ1-4; a stretch of 12 junction bases matches TRBD1. The CDR3 region: CASSYSWGTGGRKLFF. DNA sequence: TGTGCCAGCAGTTACTCGTGGGGGACAGGGGGCAGGAAACTGTTTTTT.